Below, one T cell receptor (beta chain) is given with its context. What it recognizes is unknown. CDR1 and CDR2 (germline): SGHRS, YFSETQ. Losses at the gene ends were 4 bases for V and 5 bases for J; bases not matched to a gene: 9. The CDR3 has 15 amino acids. This entry is derived from a study of T cell responses to AZD1222 COVID-19 vaccine. Study findings and constraints: Repertoire sampling happened only post peak T cell response. Donor demographics were predominantly white British with a female majority; clonal diversity may be underestimated.

Profiled with immunoSEQ multiplex PCR; TCRdb holds only in-frame clones, not every one. There are about 120,000 clones in the sample; about 90% occur only once, and 2% to 3% lies in the top ten. The chain joins TRBV5-1 to TRBJ1-2; 9 nucleotides match TRBD1. This clonotype was sampled from an adult who received the AZD1222 COVID-19 vaccine. The sequencing here drew on peripheral blood, taken 28 days after the second AZD1222 dose. The CDR3 sequence is CASSPNRGQGYGYTF. The CDR3 DNA reads as TGCGCCAGCAGCCCCAACAGGGGGCAGGGGTATGGCTACACCTTC.